This record concerns one TCR beta chain sequence. Antigen: not known. Indicated time point: week 35, safety follow-up. It was 300 ug of mutant IDH1 20-mer peptide that made up each vaccine dose, given with topical imiquimod. V was trimmed by 8 bases and J by 1 base, leaving 8 bases between them. This CDR3 is built from 13 residues. Germline-derived CDR1 and CDR2 are SNHLY and FYNNEI. Here immunoSEQ multiplex PCR was the method, and the copy in TCRdb shows in-frame clones only, minus some. The sample includes about 69,000 clones, roughly 86% seen only once; the top ten take 1.5% to 2%. This specimen belongs to a study of a mutant IDH1 vaccine in newly diagnosed glioma.

This specimen was PBMCs, taken from a glioma patient whose treatment included an IDH1 peptide vaccine. This sequence joins TRBV2 and TRBJ2-2, with a weak D call TRBD1 (5 bases). The source is a man under 40 with glioma. This CDR3 is CASLGQNTGELFF. The CDR3 coding sequence is TGTGCCAGCTTAGGACAGAACACCGGGGAGCTGTTTTTT. The full variable domain, in which reference TRBV2 and TRBJ2-2 provide the parts outside the CDR3, is EPEVTQTPSHQVTQMGQEVILRCVPISNHLYFYWYRQILGQKVEFLVSFYNNEISEKSEIFDDQFSVERPDGSNFTLKIRSTKLEDSAMYFCASLGQNTGELFFGEGSRLTVL.